Below are 8 T cell receptor beta chains sequenced from a single sample in a study of Ad26.COV2.S vaccination and SARS-CoV-2 variants. The protocol was immunoSEQ multiplex PCR, while the TCRdb copy is restricted to in-frame clones and leaves out a portion. The sample has about 410,000 clones, 92% seen once. This sample's treatment: around 19 received Ad26.COV2.S at low or high dose, single or two shots; about 5 received placebo; per-sample allocation not given. Sampling occurred on day 63 after the first vaccine or placebo injection. Sequencing was performed on peripheral blood, taken in a trial of Ad26.COV2.S vaccine versus placebo. Source of these receptors: a person between 18 and 65 years old who received the Ad26.COV2.S COVID-19 vaccine or a placebo.

V and J are TRBV9 and TRBJ1-2, with a possible D match to TRBD1 (6 bases). V was cut by 0 bases and J by 9 bases, with 12 bases left in between. The CDR3 has 13 residues. Germline CDR1 and CDR2: SGDLS and YYNGEE. In DNA form, the CDR3 reads TGTGCCAGCAGCGTAGAAGCCCAGGGGAGCTACACCTTC. Translated: CASSVEAQGSYTF.

The genes are TRBV6-5 and TRBJ2-5, with D unclear. The CDR3 runs 14 residues. Germline CDR1 and CDR2: MNHEY and SVGAGI. The V gene lost 2 bases and the J gene lost 5 bases, with 12 bases spanning the gap. The CDR3 nucleotides read TGTGCCAGCAGTTACCTGCGGTCCTGGGAGACCCAGTACTTC. Its protein is CASSYLRSWETQYF.

The rearrangement joins TRBV30 to TRBJ1-1, with TRBD1 identical over 7 bases. The V segment lost 7 bases and the J segment 6 bases; nucleotides outside the gene matches: 5. Germline V lookup: CDR1 GTSNPN, CDR2 SVGIG (reference sequence). The CDR3 is 11 amino acids. In DNA, the CDR3 is TGTGCCTTACAGGGGTTCGCTGAAGCTTTCTTT. Translating it yields CALQGFAEAFF.

This clone was picked up a small number of times. The chain is built from TRBV13 and TRBJ1-4; unclear D gene. The CDR3 contains 13 residues. Germline CDR1 PRHDT, CDR2 FYEKMQ (reference sequence). Trimming took off 0 bases at V and 11 bases at J, with 10 bases between the two ends. Here the CDR3 reads CASSLGPSEKLFF. The CDR3 DNA sequence: TGTGCCAGCAGCTTAGGGCCCTCCGAGAAACTGTTTTTT.

The CDR3 spells CATGPSGRGNYGYTF. DNA for the CDR3: TGTGCCACCGGGCCAAGTGGCAGGGGAAACTATGGCTACACCTTC. The rearrangement links TRBV2 to TRBJ1-2, with D possibly TRBD1 on 6 matching bases. CDR3 length equals 15 residues. The V gene lost 10 bases and the J gene lost 2 bases, with 20 bases spanning the gap. Looked up from germline, CDR1 is SNHLY and CDR2 is FYNNEI.

The chain joins TRBV7-9 to TRBJ1-2; a possible D gene is TRBD1 (5 bases). The CDR3 length is 14 residues. V was trimmed by 2 bases and J by 0 bases, leaving 7 bases between them. Germline V CDR1 and CDR2: SEHNR, FQNEAQ (reference sequence). The CDR3 DNA reads as TGTGCCAGCAGCTTACAGGGAGCTAACTATGGCTACACCTTC. The encoded protein is CASSLQGANYGYTF. Supplemented by reference TRBV7-9 and TRBJ1-2, the full variable domain reads DTGVSQNPRHKITKRGQNVTFRCDPISEHNRLYWYRQTLGQGPEFLTYFQNEAQLEKSRLLSDRFSAERPKGSFSTLEIQRTEQGDSAMYLCASSLQGANYGYTFGSGTRLTVV.

J is TRBJ2-7 and V is TRBV19; 12 bases line up with TRBD2. The CDR3 has 18 amino acids. The germline CDR1 and CDR2 sequences are LNHDA and SQIVND (reference sequence). Losses at the gene ends were 6 bases for V and 0 bases for J; bases not matched to a gene: 12. For the CDR3, the DNA is TGTGCCAGTAGCCTAAGTCGGACTAGCGGGGTTAGCTCCTACGAGCAGTACTTC. Translation gives CASSLSRTSGVSSYEQYF.

The V call is TRBV30, the J call TRBJ2-7, with a possible D match to TRBD1 (5 bases). Trimming left V 4 bases short and J 2 bases short, with 15 bases between. The CDR3 is made up of 14 amino acids. CDR1 GTSNPN and CDR2 SVGIG come from the germline V gene (reference sequence). The DNA for the CDR3 is TGTGCCTGGATTTCAGGGAAGGGGCCCTACGAGCAGTACTTC. This codes for CAWISGKGPYEQYF.